This entry describes one T cell receptor (beta chain). The antigen is not known. This sample is drawn from a study of cytomegalovirus exposure and HLA in healthy donors. Study results and limitations: Diagnosis of cytomegalovirus status made by the classifier reportedly showed high specificity and sensitivity.

Sequencing used immunoSEQ multiplex PCR; TCRdb keeps in-frame clones, though not all of them. Among a few hundred thousand clones, almost 90% were seen once, and the ten largest hold around 0.34%. This CDR3 is built from 12 residues. Trimming removed 4 bases at V and 8 bases at J, with 11 bases between. Germline CDR1 reads SQVTM; CDR2 reads ANQGSEA. V gene TRBV29-1 combines with J gene TRBJ1-4; D remains unclear. The receptor comes from a woman aged 18-30 years in good health and CMV-seronegative. Specimen: PBMCs. CDR3 sequence: CSVVNPEEKLFF. CDR3 DNA: TGCAGCGTTGTTAACCCGGAGGAAAAACTGTTTTTT. Full variable domain (remainder filled in from reference TRBV29-1 and TRBJ1-4): SAVISQKPSRDICQRGTSLTIQCQVDSQVTMMFWYRQQPGQSLTLIATANQGSEATYESGFVIDKFPISRPNLTFSTLTVSNMSPEDSSIYLCSVVNPEEKLFFGSGTQLSVL.